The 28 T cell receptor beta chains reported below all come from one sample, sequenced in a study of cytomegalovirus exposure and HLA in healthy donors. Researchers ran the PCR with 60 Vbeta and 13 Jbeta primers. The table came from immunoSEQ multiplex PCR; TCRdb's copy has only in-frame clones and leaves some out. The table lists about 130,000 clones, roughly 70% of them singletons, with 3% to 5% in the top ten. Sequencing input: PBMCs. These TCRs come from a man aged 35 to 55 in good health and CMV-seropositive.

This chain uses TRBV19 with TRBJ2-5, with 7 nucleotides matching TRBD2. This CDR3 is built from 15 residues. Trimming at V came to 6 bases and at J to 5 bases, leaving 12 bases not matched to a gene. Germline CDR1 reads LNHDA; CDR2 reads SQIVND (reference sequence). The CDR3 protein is CASSPPGTKWETQYF. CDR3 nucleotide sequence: TGTGCCAGTAGCCCCCCCGGGACTAAGTGGGAGACCCAGTACTTC.

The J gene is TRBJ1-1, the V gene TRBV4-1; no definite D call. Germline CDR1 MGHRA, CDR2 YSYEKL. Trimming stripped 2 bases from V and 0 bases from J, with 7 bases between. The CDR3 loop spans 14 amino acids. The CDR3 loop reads CASSQLPVNTEAFF. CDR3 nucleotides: TGCGCCAGCAGCCAATTACCGGTGAACACTGAAGCTTTCTTT.

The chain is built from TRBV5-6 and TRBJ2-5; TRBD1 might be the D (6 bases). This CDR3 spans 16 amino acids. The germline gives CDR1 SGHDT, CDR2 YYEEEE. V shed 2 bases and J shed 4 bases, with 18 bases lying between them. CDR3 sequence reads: CASSLMGAQRVETQYF. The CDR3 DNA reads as TGTGCCAGCAGCTTAATGGGGGCGCAAAGGGTAGAGACCCAGTACTTC.

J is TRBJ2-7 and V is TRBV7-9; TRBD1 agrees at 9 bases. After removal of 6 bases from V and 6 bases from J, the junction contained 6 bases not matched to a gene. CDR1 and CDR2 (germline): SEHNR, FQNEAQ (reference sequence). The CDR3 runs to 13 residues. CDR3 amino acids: CASRPGQGSEQYF. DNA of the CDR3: TGTGCCAGCAGGCCGGGACAGGGATCCGAGCAGTACTTC.

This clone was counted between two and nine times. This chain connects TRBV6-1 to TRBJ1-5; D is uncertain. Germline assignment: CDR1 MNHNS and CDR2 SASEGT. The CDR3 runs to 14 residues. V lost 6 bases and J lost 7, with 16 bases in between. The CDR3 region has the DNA TGTGCCAGCAGGGAGGCCGTGGGTTACCAGCCCCAGCATTTT. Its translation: CASREAVGYQPQHF.

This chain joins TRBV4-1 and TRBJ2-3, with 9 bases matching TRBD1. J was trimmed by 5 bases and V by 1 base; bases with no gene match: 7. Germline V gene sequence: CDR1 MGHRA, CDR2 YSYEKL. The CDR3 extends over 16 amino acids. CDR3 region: CASSQGHRGRGDTQYF. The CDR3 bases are TGCGCCAGCAGCCAAGGGCACAGGGGGCGCGGAGATACGCAGTATTTT.

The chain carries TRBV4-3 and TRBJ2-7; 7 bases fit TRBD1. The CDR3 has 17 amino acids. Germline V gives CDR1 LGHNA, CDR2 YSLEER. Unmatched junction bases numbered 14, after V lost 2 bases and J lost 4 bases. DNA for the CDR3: TGCGCCAGCAGCCAATATTATGGGGACAGTGGGTTATACGAGCAGTACTTC. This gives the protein CASSQYYGDSGLYEQYF.

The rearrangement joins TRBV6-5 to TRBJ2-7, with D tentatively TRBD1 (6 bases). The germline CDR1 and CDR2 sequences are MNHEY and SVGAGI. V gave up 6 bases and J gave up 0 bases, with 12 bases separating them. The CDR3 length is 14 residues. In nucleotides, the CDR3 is TGTGCCAGCAGATGGGGGACAAGCTCCTACGAGCAGTACTTC. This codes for CASRWGTSSYEQYF.

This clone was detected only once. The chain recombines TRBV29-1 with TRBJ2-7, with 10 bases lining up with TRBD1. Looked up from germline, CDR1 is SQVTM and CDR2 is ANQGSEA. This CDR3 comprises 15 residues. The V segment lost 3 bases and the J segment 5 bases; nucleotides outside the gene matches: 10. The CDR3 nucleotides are TGCAGCGTTGACCCCGGGACAGGGGAAGGAAACGAGCAGTACTTC. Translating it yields CSVDPGTGEGNEQYF.

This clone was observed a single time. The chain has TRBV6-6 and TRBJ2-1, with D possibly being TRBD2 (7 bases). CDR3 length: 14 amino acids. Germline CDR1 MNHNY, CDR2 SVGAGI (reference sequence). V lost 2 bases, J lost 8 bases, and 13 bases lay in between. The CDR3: CASSYGGAMYEQFF. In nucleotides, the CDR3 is TGTGCCAGCAGTTACGGGGGGGCTATGTATGAGCAGTTCTTC.

The CDR3 DNA sequence: TGCGCCAGCAGCTTTAGACCCGGGACAGGGAGCCCAGATACGCAGTATTTT. It codes for CASSFRPGTGSPDTQYF. The chain employs TRBV10-2 and TRBJ2-3; 9 positions agree with TRBD1. This CDR3 region has 17 residues. V gave up 6 bases and J gave up 4 bases; unmatched junction bases: 14. CDR1 and CDR2 from the germline V gene are WSHSY and SAAADI.

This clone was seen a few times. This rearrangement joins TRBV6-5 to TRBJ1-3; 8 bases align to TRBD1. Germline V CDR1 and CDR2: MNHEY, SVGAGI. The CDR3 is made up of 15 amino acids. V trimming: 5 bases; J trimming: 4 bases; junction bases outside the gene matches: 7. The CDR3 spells CASSISGTGGNTIYF. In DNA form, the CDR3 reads TGTGCCAGCAGTATCTCCGGGACAGGAGGAAACACCATATATTTT.

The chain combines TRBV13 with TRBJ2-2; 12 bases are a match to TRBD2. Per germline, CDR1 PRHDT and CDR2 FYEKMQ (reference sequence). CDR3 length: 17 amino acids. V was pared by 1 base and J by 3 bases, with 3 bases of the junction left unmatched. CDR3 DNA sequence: TGTGCCAGCAGCTTAGTCCGACTAGCGGGAGACACCGGGGAGCTGTTTTTT. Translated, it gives CASSLVRLAGDTGELFF.

CDR3 DNA: TGTGCCAGCACCATGGAGGGGCGCCAGGTGACAGATACGCAGTATTTT. Amino acid sequence: CASTMEGRQVTDTQYF. The chain combines TRBV5-4 with TRBJ2-3, with D possibly being TRBD2 (6 bases). CDR1 and CDR2 from the germline V gene are SGHNT and YYREEE (reference sequence). This CDR3 has 16 amino acids. Trimming cost V 6 bases and J 3 bases, with 20 bases left between them.

CDR3 DNA sequence: TGCGCCAGCAGCTTGGTCCGGGGGGAGTCAACCGTCGACGAGCAGTACTTC. Translation: CASSLVRGESTVDEQYF. The rearrangement joins TRBV5-1 to TRBJ2-7; 7 bases line up with TRBD2. The length of the CDR3 is 17 residues. From germline, CDR1 is SGHRS and CDR2 YFSETQ. The trim removed 0 bases at V and 5 bases at J, leaving 14 bases unmatched.

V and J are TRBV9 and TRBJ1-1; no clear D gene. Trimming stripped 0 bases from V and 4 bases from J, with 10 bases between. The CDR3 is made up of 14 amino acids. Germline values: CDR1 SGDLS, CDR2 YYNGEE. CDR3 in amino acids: CASSVVEGVTEAFF. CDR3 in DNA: TGTGCCAGCAGCGTAGTGGAGGGAGTCACTGAAGCTTTCTTT.

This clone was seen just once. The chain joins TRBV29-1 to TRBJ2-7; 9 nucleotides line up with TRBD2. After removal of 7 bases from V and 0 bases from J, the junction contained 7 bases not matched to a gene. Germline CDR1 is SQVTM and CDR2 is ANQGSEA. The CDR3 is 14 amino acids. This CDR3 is CSGGLAGPSYEQYF. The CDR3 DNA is TGCAGCGGGGGACTAGCAGGTCCCTCCTACGAGCAGTACTTC.

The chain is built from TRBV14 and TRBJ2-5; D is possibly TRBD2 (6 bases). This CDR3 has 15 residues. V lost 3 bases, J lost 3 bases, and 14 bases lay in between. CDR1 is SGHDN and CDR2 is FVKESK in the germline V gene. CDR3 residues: CASSQRRPGEETQYF. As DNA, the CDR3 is TGTGCCAGCAGCCAGAGACGGCCGGGAGAAGAGACCCAGTACTTC.

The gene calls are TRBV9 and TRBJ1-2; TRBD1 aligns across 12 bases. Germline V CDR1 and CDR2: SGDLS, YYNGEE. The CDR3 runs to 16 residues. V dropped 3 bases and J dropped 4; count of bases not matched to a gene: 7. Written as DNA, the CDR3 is TGTGCCAGCAGCGGGGGGGGACAGGGGGCTTCCTATGGCTACACCTTC. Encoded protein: CASSGGGQGASYGYTF.

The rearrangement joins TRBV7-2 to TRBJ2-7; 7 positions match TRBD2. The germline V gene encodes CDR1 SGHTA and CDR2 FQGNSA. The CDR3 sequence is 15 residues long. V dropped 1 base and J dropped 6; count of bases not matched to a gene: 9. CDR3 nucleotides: TGTGCCAGCAGCTTAGAGAGACTAGCTGGGATCGAGCAGTACTTC. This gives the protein CASSLERLAGIEQYF.

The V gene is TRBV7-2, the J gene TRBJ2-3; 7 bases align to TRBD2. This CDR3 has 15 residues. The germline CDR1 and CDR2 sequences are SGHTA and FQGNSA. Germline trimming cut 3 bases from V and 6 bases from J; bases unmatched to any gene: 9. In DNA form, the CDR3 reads TGTGCCAGCAGCTTCACTAGCGCACCCGAGGATACGCAGTATTTT. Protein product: CASSFTSAPEDTQYF.

In DNA, the CDR3 is TGTGCCAGCAGTGAAGCCGGGGGGGAAGATCAGCCCCAGCATTTT. It is translated as CASSEAGGEDQPQHF. The V call is TRBV6-1, the J call TRBJ1-5; D perhaps matches TRBD1 (5 bases). Germline-derived CDR1 and CDR2 are MNHNS and SASEGT. The CDR3 is 15 amino acids. Trimming took 0 bases from V and 5 from J, leaving 11 bases between them.

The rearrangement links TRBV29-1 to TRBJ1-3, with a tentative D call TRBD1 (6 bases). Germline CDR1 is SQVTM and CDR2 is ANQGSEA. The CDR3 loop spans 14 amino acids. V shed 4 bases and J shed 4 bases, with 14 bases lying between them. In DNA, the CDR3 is TGCAGCGTTGCACAGGGCTTAGAAGGAAACACCATATATTTT. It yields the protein CSVAQGLEGNTIYF.

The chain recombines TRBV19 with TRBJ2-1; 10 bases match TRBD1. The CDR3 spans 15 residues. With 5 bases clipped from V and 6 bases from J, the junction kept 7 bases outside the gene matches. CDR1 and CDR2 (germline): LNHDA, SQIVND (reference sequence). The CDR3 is CASSLGQGKVNEQFF. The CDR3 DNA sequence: TGTGCCAGTAGTTTGGGACAGGGGAAAGTCAATGAGCAGTTCTTC.

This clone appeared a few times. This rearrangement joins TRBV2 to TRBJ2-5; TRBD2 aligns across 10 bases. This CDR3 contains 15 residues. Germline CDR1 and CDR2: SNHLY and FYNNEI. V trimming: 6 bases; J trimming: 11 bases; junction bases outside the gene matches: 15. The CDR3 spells CASRETGTSALEQYF. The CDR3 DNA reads TGTGCCAGCAGGGAGACCGGGACTAGCGCCCTTGAGCAGTACTTC.

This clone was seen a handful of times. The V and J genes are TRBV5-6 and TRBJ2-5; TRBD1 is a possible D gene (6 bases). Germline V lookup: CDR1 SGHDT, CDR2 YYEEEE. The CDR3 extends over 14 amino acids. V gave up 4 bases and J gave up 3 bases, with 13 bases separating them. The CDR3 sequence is CASSPQTGEETQYF. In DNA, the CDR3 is TGTGCCAGCAGCCCCCAGACAGGAGAAGAGACCCAGTACTTC. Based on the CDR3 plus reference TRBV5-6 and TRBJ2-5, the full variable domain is DAGVTQSPTHLIKTRGQQVTLRCSPKSGHDTVSWYQQALGQGPQFIFQYYEEEERQRGNFPDRFSGHQFPNYSSELNVNALLLGDSALYLCASSPQTGEETQYFGPGTRLLVL.

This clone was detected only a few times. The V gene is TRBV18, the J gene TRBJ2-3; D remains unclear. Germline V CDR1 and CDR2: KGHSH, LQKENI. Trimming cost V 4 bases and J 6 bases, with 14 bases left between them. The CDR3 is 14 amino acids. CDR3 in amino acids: CASSLLEFTDTQYF. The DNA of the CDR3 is TGTGCCAGCTCACTCCTGGAGTTCACGGATACGCAGTATTTT.

The CDR3 bases are TGTGCCAGTAGTATAGGGACTAGCGGGAGAGATACGCAGTATTTT. This gives the protein CASSIGTSGRDTQYF. The chain recombines TRBV19 with TRBJ2-3; TRBD2 matches 13 bases. CDR3 length: 15 amino acids. Germline CDR1 reads LNHDA; CDR2 reads SQIVND (reference sequence). The V and J ends lost 1 base and 5 bases, in that order; junction bases with no gene match: 0.